The clone carrying this T cell receptor beta chain came up a few times. Its antigen remains unidentified. Extraction of RNA preceded its reverse transcription into cDNA, which served as the sequencing template. Assay: immunoSEQ multiplex PCR; the TCRdb copy retains only in-frame clones and omits some. The table records about 180,000 clones, approximately 55% of them present only once. Stated treatment: oral pan-JAK inhibitor, 5-10 mg twice daily. Obtained from alopecia areata patients were lesional scalp punch biopsies along with peripheral blood. The source of the sample is a study of CD8+ T cells in alopecia areata. Study in general: A 6-month period off drug followed tofacitinib, which lasted 6 to 18 months. Overall study findings and caveats: Scalp clonality and expanded CD8+ clones among the top 100 showed significant decreases with tofacitinib. Links between baseline CD8+ expansion and response need larger treated cohorts.

Looked up from germline, CDR1 is MNHEY and CDR2 is SMNVEV (reference sequence). This CDR3 has 16 amino acids. Germline trimming cut 8 bases from V and 5 bases from J; bases unmatched to any gene: 15. Sequenced material: CD8+ T cells sorted from blood, taken at week 24, from a patient treated with tofacitinib. The receptor comes from a human donor with alopecia areata. The V call is TRBV27, the J call TRBJ2-5; 9 bases match TRBD2. The CDR3 DNA sequence: TGTGCCAGCGGGAGTATCGCGGGGGGGCCGGGGGAGACCCAGTACTTC. Translating gives CASGSIAGGPGETQYF.